The present entry profiles one TCR beta chain with its context. Germline V gene data show CDR1 as KGHDR and CDR2 as SFDVKD. The CDR3 covers 16 residues. The V end was cut by 4 bases, the J end by 8 bases, with 20 bases between. Profiling relied on immunoSEQ multiplex PCR, and the TCRdb table lists in-frame clones only, not all of them. The table has about 270,000 clones, approximately 89% seen once. These data come from a study of blood T cell repertoires in COVID-19. About the study: There were acute and convalescent COVID-19 samples, and they came from the United States, Italy and Spain.

Sequencing input: peripheral blood. The sequence came from a man aged 40-49 years with active or convalescent COVID-19. The chain combines TRBV24-1 with TRBJ2-1; possibly TRBD1 for D (6 bases). The CDR3 here is CATSDPDSWRYDEQFF. In nucleotides, the CDR3 is TGTGCCACCAGTGACCCGGACAGTTGGAGGTACGATGAGCAGTTCTTC.